The 29 T cell receptor beta chains in this list originate from one sample, sequenced in a study of CD8+CD57+ T cells in acquired aplastic anemia. Genomic DNA, serving as template, underwent TCR beta VDJ and CDR3 profiling. One entry per CDR3 protein results from TCRdb running MiXCR on the reads. The table includes roughly 180,000 distinct CDR3 sequences, roughly 63% detected once. Only patients with CD8+CD57+ cell expansion on flow cytometry were chosen for sequencing. The sequenced sample was sorted CD4+, CD8+, or CD8+CD57+ T cells (not recorded which) from PBMCs. The origin of the receptors is a human donor with aplastic anemia.

Worth noting for this clonotype: A much larger clonotype is one base distant, so this may be a read error. J is TRBJ1-1 and V is TRBV11-2; unclear D gene. The CDR3 covers 15 residues. Germline CDR1 SGHAT, CDR2 FQNNGV. V lost 0 bases and J lost 4, with 12 bases in between. CDR3 in DNA: TGTGCCAGCAGCTTAGAGTTCGGGATGAGCACTGAAGCTTTCTTT. This sequence encodes CASSLEFGMSTEAFF.

This sequence joins TRBV9 and TRBJ2-1; the D is unclear. Deletions cut 5 bases from V and 8 bases from J, with 17 bases between. The CDR3 runs to 14 residues. Per the germline V gene, CDR1 is SGDLS and CDR2 is YYNGEE. CDR3 DNA sequence: TGTGCCAGCAGTAACGTCGGGTTACGGGATGAGCAGTTCTTC. Translating it yields CASSNVGLRDEQFF.

The genes are TRBV7-8 and TRBJ1-3; the match to TRBD1 covers 10 bases. The V gene end was trimmed by 2 bases and the J gene end by 7 bases; junction bases not matched to a gene: 2. The CDR3 consists of 14 residues. Germline CDR1 reads SGHVS; CDR2 reads FQNEAQ. This CDR3 is CASSLLGQGNTIYF. CDR3 DNA sequence: TGTGCCAGCAGCTTACTGGGACAGGGGAACACCATATATTTT.

Of note for this clonotype: Germline and junction disagree at one end, which may indicate a read error. The chain carries TRBV10-3 and TRBJ2-7; 9 bases fit TRBD2. There are 15 residues in the CDR3. CDR1 is ENHRY and CDR2 is SYGVKD in the germline V gene. Here the CDR3 reads CASSYGLAGPYEQYF. CDR3 nucleotides: TGTGCCAGCAGTTACGGGCTAGCGGGGCCGTACGAGCAGTACTTC.

This clonotype was detected a few times. The V call is TRBV2, the J call TRBJ2-3; no clear D gene. Germline values: CDR1 SNHLY, CDR2 FYNNEI. This CDR3 contains 13 residues. The V gene lost 6 bases and the J gene lost 3 bases, with 10 bases spanning the gap. The CDR3 nucleotides read TGTGCCAGCAGGGCCGTAGCAACAGATACGCAGTATTTT. Translated, it gives CASRAVATDTQYF.

This clonotype appeared a single time. The V call is TRBV7-2, the J call TRBJ2-7; D uncertain. Trimming removed 1 base at V and 11 bases at J, with 15 bases between. Germline-derived CDR1 and CDR2 are SGHTA and FQGNSA. The CDR3 has 13 residues. In nucleotides, the CDR3 is TGTGCCAGCAGCTTAGAGAGGACCTCCTCGGAGTACTTC. It translates to CASSLERTSSEYF.

Note on this clonotype: A much larger clone sits a single nucleotide away, making a read error possible. V gene TRBV4-1 combines with J gene TRBJ1-1; D is uncertain. Trimming shortened V by 4 bases and J by 10 bases, and 22 bases separated the two germline ends. This CDR3 is 15 amino acids long. Germline CDR1 is MGHRA and CDR2 is YSYEKL. Here the CDR3 reads CASSLGDPGWPGAFF. The CDR3 DNA follows: TGCGCCAGCAGCCTTGGCGATCCCGGATGGCCTGGAGCTTTCTTT.

This chain uses TRBV15 with TRBJ2-7; the D gene could be TRBD1 or TRBD2 (5 bases each). Trimming took off 0 bases at V and 5 bases at J, with 14 bases between the two ends. The V gene's germline CDR1 is LNHNV and CDR2 YYDKDF (reference sequence). The CDR3 has 15 amino acids. The CDR3 loop reads CATSRDIGERDEQYF. The CDR3, as DNA: TGTGCCACCAGCAGAGATATAGGGGAGAGGGACGAGCAGTACTTC.

This clonotype was observed many times. The chain links TRBV2 to TRBJ1-5, with 9 bases matching TRBD1. The V gene end was trimmed by 0 bases and the J gene end by 6 bases; junction bases not matched to a gene: 6. The germline V gene encodes CDR1 SNHLY and CDR2 FYNNEI. The CDR3 loop spans 16 amino acids. The CDR3 DNA is TGTGCCAGCAGTGAAGCGAAGGGACAGGGCCGTCAGCCCCAGCATTTT. Translating it yields CASSEAKGQGRQPQHF.

This chain joins TRBV2 and TRBJ2-7; tentatively, D is TRBD1 (6 bases). Germline CDR1 is SNHLY and CDR2 is FYNNEI. Trimming took 8 bases from V and 2 from J, leaving 16 bases between them. The CDR3 spans 14 residues. The CDR3 loop reads CASGSGQGPYEQYF. As DNA, the CDR3 is TGTGCCAGCGGATCGGGACAAGGTCCCTACGAGCAGTACTTC. Filled out from reference TRBV2 and TRBJ2-7, the complete variable domain reads EPEVTQTPSHQVTQMGQEVILRCVPISNHLYFYWYRQILGQKVEFLVSFYNNEISEKSEIFDDQFSVERPDGSNFTLKIRSTKLEDSAMYFCASGSGQGPYEQYFGPGTRLTVT.

The V call is TRBV7-2, the J call TRBJ2-2; 7 bases align to TRBD1. The germline gives CDR1 SGHTA, CDR2 FQGNSA. This CDR3 has 14 amino acids. The junction had 5 bases not matched to a gene; V was cut back by 6 bases and J by 4 bases. As DNA, the CDR3 is TGTGCCAGCAGTCGAGACAGGGTCACCGGGGAGCTGTTTTTT. This gives the protein CASSRDRVTGELFF.

This clonotype was detected ten times or more. This chain uses TRBV12-3 or TRBV12-4 with TRBJ2-6, with a possible D match to TRBD2 (6 bases). The CDR3 loop spans 17 amino acids. Trimming stripped 8 bases from V and 0 bases from J, with 17 bases between. CDR3 coding DNA: TGTGCCAGCTCATCGGGACGGGACTTCTCTGGGGCCAACGTCCTGACTTTC. It yields the protein CASSSGRDFSGANVLTF.

This clonotype was counted many times. The CDR3 region has the DNA TGCGCCAGCAGCCTGCGTAGCGGGGGGAACAATGAGCAGTTCTTC. Its protein is CASSLRSGGNNEQFF. This chain uses TRBV5-1 with TRBJ2-1; 10 bases line up with TRBD2. This CDR3 spans 15 amino acids. Per the germline V gene, CDR1 is SGHRS and CDR2 is YFSETQ. V trimming: 4 bases; J trimming: 5 bases; junction bases outside the gene matches: 6.

V is TRBV7-8 and J is TRBJ2-3, with D maybe TRBD2 (5 bases). Trimming shortened V by 2 bases and J by 6 bases, and 15 bases separated the two germline ends. Germline loops: CDR1 SGHVS, CDR2 FQNEAQ. This CDR3 has 15 residues. CDR3 loop: CASSLSVGVGDTQYF. In DNA, the CDR3 is TGTGCCAGCAGCTTATCTGTGGGAGTTGGTGATACGCAGTATTTT.

This chain connects TRBV25-1 to TRBJ1-1; 8 bases are a match to TRBD1. Germline loops: CDR1 MGHDK, CDR2 SYGVNS. The CDR3 runs 18 residues. The ends lost 1 base at V and 1 base at J; junction bases unmatched: 11. CDR3: CASSEFPVGTGANTEAFF. The DNA for the CDR3 is TGTGCCAGCAGTGAATTCCCCGTGGGGACAGGAGCGAACACTGAAGCTTTCTTT.

The gene calls are TRBV25-1 and TRBJ2-1; the D gene is possibly TRBD1 (6 bases). The V gene lost 1 base and the J gene lost 2 bases, with 12 bases spanning the gap. Germline loops: CDR1 MGHDK, CDR2 SYGVNS. There are 16 residues in the CDR3. The CDR3: CASSEFTGYTYNEQFF. For the CDR3, the DNA is TGTGCCAGCAGTGAATTCACAGGGTACACCTACAATGAGCAGTTCTTC. The entire variable domain, with the rest obtained from reference TRBV25-1 and TRBJ2-1, is as follows: EADIYQTPRYLVIGTGKKITLECSQTMGHDKMYWYQQDPGMELHLIHYSYGVNSTEKGDLSSESTVSRIRTEHFPLTLESARPSHTSQYLCASSEFTGYTYNEQFFGPGTRLTVL.

The table lists this clonotype with a few counts. The chain uses TRBV30 and TRBJ2-3; unclear D gene. Trimming took 1 base from V and 1 from J, leaving 9 bases between them. CDR1 is GTSNPN, CDR2 SVGIG, per germline (reference sequence). This CDR3 has 14 amino acids. The CDR3 region has the DNA TGTGCCTGGAGTGAGTACTCCCGCACAGATACGCAGTATTTT. Amino acid sequence: CAWSEYSRTDTQYF.

This chain uses TRBV5-5 with TRBJ2-1; TRBD2 matches 10 bases. Germline V gene sequence: CDR1 SGHKS, CDR2 YYEKEE (reference sequence). Trimming at V came to 2 bases and at J to 6 bases, leaving 5 bases not matched to a gene. The CDR3 has 15 residues. CDR3 amino acids: CASSFTAGGINEQFF. For the CDR3, the DNA is TGTGCCAGCAGCTTTACAGCGGGAGGGATCAATGAGCAGTTCTTC.

On this clonotype itself: A read error may be the cause here, since a much bigger clone is one base away. The chain recombines TRBV5-4 with TRBJ2-2; tentative D call: TRBD1 (5 bases). This CDR3 spans 16 amino acids. Germline CDR1 is SGHNT and CDR2 is YYREEE (reference sequence). V dropped 1 base and J dropped 4 bases, with 14 bases sitting between them. In nucleotides, the CDR3 is TGTGCCAGCAGCTTGCGGGCAGGGTCGAGCACCGGGGAGCTGTTTTTT. It encodes CASSLRAGSSTGELFF.

The chain has TRBV9 and TRBJ1-6; 7 bases match TRBD1. The CDR3 loop spans 15 amino acids. CDR1 SGDLS and CDR2 YYNGEE come from the germline V gene. Trimming took 3 bases from V and 3 from J; bases not matched to a gene: 3. CDR3 nucleotide sequence: TGTGCCAGCAGCGAGGGACAGCTCTATAATTCACCCCTCCACTTT. This translates into CASSEGQLYNSPLHF.

This clonotype was detected many times. The J gene is TRBJ1-2, the V gene TRBV29-1, with 11 nucleotides matching TRBD1. The CDR3 consists of 14 residues. Looked up from germline, CDR1 is SQVTM and CDR2 is ANQGSEA. After removal of 3 bases from V and 5 bases from J, the junction contained 5 bases not matched to a gene. This CDR3 is CSVERGTGGYGYTF. The CDR3 DNA follows: TGCAGCGTTGAGCGGGGGACAGGGGGATATGGCTACACCTTC.

This chain uses TRBV6-4 with TRBJ2-5; 13 bases fit TRBD2. The V gene's germline CDR1 is MRHNA and CDR2 SNTAGT. The CDR3 consists of 16 residues. V shed 5 bases, J shed 5 bases, and the junction held 8 bases outside the gene matches. Written as DNA, the CDR3 is TGTGCCAGCAGTCCGGGACTAGCGGGACCCCTCGAGACCCAGTACTTC. Residues: CASSPGLAGPLETQYF.

The chain links TRBV7-9 to TRBJ2-7; TRBD1 matches at 8 bases. The CDR3 extends over 15 amino acids. V lost 8 bases, J lost 4 bases, and 13 bases stayed unmatched. The V gene's germline CDR1 is SEHNR and CDR2 FQNEAQ (reference sequence). The CDR3 sequence: CASPPPDRVLYEQYF. In DNA form, the CDR3 reads TGTGCCAGCCCTCCTCCGGACAGGGTGCTGTACGAGCAGTACTTC.

The V gene is TRBV7-2, the J gene TRBJ2-3; no definite D call. V was clipped by 7 bases and J by 8 bases, with 16 bases between them. There are 13 residues in the CDR3. Germline V lookup: CDR1 SGHTA, CDR2 FQGNSA. The CDR3 here is CASIPSASGTQYF. CDR3 sequence (DNA): TGTGCCAGCATCCCTTCAGCGTCCGGTACGCAGTATTTT.

The chain is built from TRBV25-1 and TRBJ2-5; 9 bases line up with TRBD2. Germline V lookup: CDR1 MGHDK, CDR2 SYGVNS. With 2 bases clipped from V and 2 bases from J, the junction kept 3 bases outside the gene matches. This CDR3 spans 15 amino acids. The CDR3 DNA reads TGTGCCAGCAGTGAAGGGCTAGCGGGACAAGAGACCCAGTACTTC. Translation gives CASSEGLAGQETQYF.

The chain joins TRBV6-2 or TRBV6-3 to TRBJ2-3; D not certain. Deletions cut 0 bases from V and 0 bases from J, with 13 bases between. CDR1 and CDR2 from the germline V gene are MNHEY and SVGEGT. The CDR3 has 17 amino acids. The DNA for the CDR3 is TGTGCCAGCAGTTACTCGATAGAACAGCCTAGCACAGATACGCAGTATTTT. It specifies CASSYSIEQPSTDTQYF.

The chain uses TRBV7-8 and TRBJ1-1; weak D call: TRBD1 (6 bases). Deletions cut 6 bases from V and 3 bases from J, with 14 bases between. Per the germline V gene, CDR1 is SGHVS and CDR2 is FQNEAQ. CDR3 length: 14 residues. The chain's CDR3 is CASSTQTGDTEAFF. The CDR3 bases are TGTGCCAGCAGTACACAGACAGGTGACACTGAAGCTTTCTTT.

This clonotype was detected a few times. The CDR3 region has the DNA TGCGCCAGCAGCTTGGCCGGAGAGGTCTATTCACCCCTCCACTTT. This gives the protein CASSLAGEVYSPLHF. The V and J genes are TRBV5-1 and TRBJ1-6; unclear D gene. V was trimmed by 0 bases and J by 8 bases, leaving 12 bases between them. Per germline, CDR1 SGHRS and CDR2 YFSETQ. The CDR3 length is 15 residues.

This clonotype was observed a single time. V usage is TRBV12-3 or TRBV12-4 and J usage is TRBJ2-1, with 7 bases lining up with TRBD1. Trimming removed 6 bases from V and 6 bases from J; junction bases left unmatched: 17. The CDR3 covers 17 residues. CDR3 sequence reads: CASSSSDREFQGNEQFF. CDR3 nucleotides: TGTGCCAGCAGCTCATCCGACAGGGAGTTTCAAGGCAATGAGCAGTTCTTC.